The 21 T cell receptor beta chains reported below all come from one sample, sequenced in a study of cytomegalovirus exposure and HLA in healthy donors. It was with 60 Vbeta and 13 Jbeta primers that the PCR ran. This table comes from immunoSEQ multiplex PCR, and its TCRdb copy is limited to in-frame clones, with some not included. The sample includes 110,000 or so clones, 65% to 75% of them seen just once. Material: PBMCs. These TCRs come from a woman aged 45-65 years in good health and CMV-seropositive.

V gene TRBV19 combines with J gene TRBJ1-1; D unclear. The V gene lost 3 bases and the J gene lost 5 bases, with 16 bases spanning the gap. Looked up from germline, CDR1 is LNHDA and CDR2 is SQIVND (reference sequence). The CDR3 totals 15 residues. CDR3 coding DNA: TGTGCCAGTAGTATGGAGGGCTGGGTGTGGACTGAAGCTTTCTTT. Its translation: CASSMEGWVWTEAFF.

The V and J genes are TRBV14 and TRBJ1-5, with a weak D call TRBD1 (6 bases). In germline, CDR1 is SGHDN, CDR2 FVKESK. The CDR3 spans 14 residues. Trimming removed 1 base at V and 2 bases at J, with 6 bases between. CDR3 DNA: TGTGCCAGCAGCCAAGGACAGGGCAATCAGCCCCAGCATTTT. Protein product: CASSQGQGNQPQHF.

This clone was seen only a few times. The rearrangement uses TRBV11-2 and TRBJ2-5; 10 positions match TRBD1. V was pared by 5 bases and J by 4 bases, with 7 bases of the junction left unmatched. The CDR3 sequence is 15 residues long. The germline V gene has CDR1 SGHAT and CDR2 FQNNGV. CDR3 amino acids: CASSPTGGFLETQYF. CDR3 nucleotide sequence: TGTGCCAGCAGCCCGACAGGGGGCTTTCTAGAGACCCAGTACTTC. Drawing the rest from reference TRBV11-2 and TRBJ2-5, the complete variable domain is EAGVAQSPRYKIIEKRQSVAFWCNPISGHATLYWYQQILGQGPKLLIQFQNNGVVDDSQLPKDRFSAERLKGVDSTLKIQPAKLEDSAVYLCASSPTGGFLETQYFGPGTRLLVL.

This rearrangement joins TRBV5-4 to TRBJ1-1; no reliable D call. V was cut by 2 bases and J by 7 bases, with 12 bases left in between. CDR1 SGHNT and CDR2 YYREEE come from the germline V gene (reference sequence). The CDR3 sequence is 13 residues long. CDR3 in DNA: TGTGCCAGCAGCTTAACCCAGGCGGGTGAAGCTTTCTTT. It encodes CASSLTQAGEAFF. Drawing the rest from reference TRBV5-4 and TRBJ1-1, the complete variable domain is ETGVTQSPTHLIKTRGQQVTLRCSSQSGHNTVSWYQQALGQGPQFIFQYYREEENGRGNFPPRFSGLQFPNYSSELNVNALELDDSALYLCASSLTQAGEAFFGQGTRLTVV.

The chain employs TRBV18 and TRBJ1-4; TRBD1 matches at 7 bases. With 3 bases clipped from V and 8 bases from J, the junction kept 9 bases outside the gene matches. The CDR3 runs to 15 residues. Germline CDR1 reads KGHSH; CDR2 reads LQKENI. DNA of the CDR3: TGTGCCAGCTCACCTCAACAGGGGAGCGGCGAAAAACTGTTTTTT. It yields the protein CASSPQQGSGEKLFF.

This clone is a singleton in its sample. The chain has TRBV27 and TRBJ2-2; TRBD1 agrees at 7 bases. Trimming at V came to 6 bases and at J to 0 bases, leaving 10 bases not matched to a gene. CDR3 length equals 17 residues. Germline CDR1 MNHEY, CDR2 SMNVEV (reference sequence). The CDR3: CASSPMGQPANTGELFF. The CDR3 DNA follows: TGTGCCAGCAGCCCCATGGGACAGCCCGCGAACACCGGGGAGCTGTTTTTT.

This clone was seen a few times. V is TRBV7-2 and J is TRBJ1-5; possible D gene TRBD1, 5 bases. Germline V CDR1 and CDR2: SGHTA, FQGNSA. V was cut by 5 bases and J by 6 bases, with 17 bases left in between. The CDR3 spans 15 residues. The CDR3 sequence is CASSAEGRVGQPQHF. The CDR3 DNA reads TGTGCCAGCAGCGCCGAGGGGAGGGTAGGTCAGCCCCAGCATTTT.

The V and J genes are TRBV6-5 and TRBJ1-5; 8 bases map to TRBD1. Germline lookup yields CDR1 MNHEY and CDR2 SVGAGI. There are 15 residues in the CDR3. V trimming: 6 bases; J trimming: 4 bases; junction bases outside the gene matches: 8. The CDR3 nucleotides are TGTGCCAGCAGCCTTACAGGGGGAGGTAATCAGCCCCAGCATTTT. Amino acid sequence: CASSLTGGGNQPQHF.

The genes are TRBV12-5 and TRBJ2-7; no firm D call. Looked up from germline, CDR1 is LGHNT and CDR2 is FRNRAP. V was clipped by 1 base and J by 0 bases, with 10 bases between them. The CDR3 spans 15 residues. This chain's CDR3 is CASGLGHLRSYEQYF. Here the CDR3 DNA reads TGTGCTAGTGGTTTGGGACACCTTCGCTCCTACGAGCAGTACTTC.

This clone was seen a handful of times. The junction differs from germline at one of its ends, possibly a read error. The chain links TRBV2 to TRBJ1-1, with no clear D. The length of the CDR3 is 13 residues. The germline CDR1 and CDR2 sequences are SNHLY and FYNNEI. The chain's CDR3 is CASVRLVKTEAFF. The CDR3 bases are TGTGCCAGCGTGAGGCTAGTGAAAACTGAAGCTTTCTTT. Filled out from reference TRBV2 and TRBJ1-1, the complete variable domain reads EPEVTQTPSHQVTQMGQEVILRCVPISNHLYFYWYRQILGQKVEFLVSFYNNEISEKSEIFDDQFSVERPDGSNFTLKIRSTKLEDSAMYFCASVRLVKTEAFFGQGTRLTVV.

The CDR3 nucleotides read TGTGCCATCAGTGGGGGACAGCACACTGAAGCTTTCTTT. Amino acids: CAISGGQHTEAFF. This rearrangement joins TRBV10-3 to TRBJ1-1; 7 positions match TRBD1. V gave up 4 bases and J gave up 3 bases; unmatched junction bases: 2. This CDR3 has 13 amino acids. The germline V gene encodes CDR1 ENHRY and CDR2 SYGVKD.

The chain employs TRBV7-9 and TRBJ2-6; tentative D call: TRBD2 (6 bases). Germline assignment: CDR1 SEHNR and CDR2 FQNEAQ (reference sequence). The CDR3 sequence is 17 residues long. V was cut by 3 bases and J by 0 bases, with 12 bases left in between. The CDR3 loop is CASSFLLGGSGANVLTF. The CDR3, as DNA: TGTGCCAGCAGCTTCCTTCTCGGGGGCTCTGGGGCCAACGTCCTGACTTTC.

This clone appeared once. The V and J genes are TRBV5-4 and TRBJ1-4; a possible D gene is TRBD1 (6 bases). Germline V gene sequence: CDR1 SGHNT, CDR2 YYREEE (reference sequence). CDR3 size: 15 residues. V lost 4 bases to trimming and J lost 4 bases, with 14 bases between them. In nucleotides, the CDR3 is TGTGCCAGCAGCCAAAACGGACAGCTTAATGAAAAACTGTTTTTT. Its protein product is CASSQNGQLNEKLFF.

CDR3 DNA: TGCGCCAGCAGCTTAGGCTCCGGGACAGGGGCCTCATATAACTATGGCTACACCTTC. Its protein is CASSLGSGTGASYNYGYTF. The V gene is TRBV5-1, the J gene TRBJ1-2, with 10 positions matching TRBD1. This CDR3 region has 19 residues. Germline CDR1 is SGHRS and CDR2 is YFSETQ. With 2 bases clipped from V and 1 base from J, the junction kept 14 bases outside the gene matches.

This clone was seen just once. The chain uses TRBV2 and TRBJ2-3; tentatively, D is TRBD2 (6 bases). Trimming removed 7 bases from V and 4 bases from J, with 15 bases in between. Germline CDR1 and CDR2: SNHLY and FYNNEI. The CDR3 is made up of 14 amino acids. DNA of the CDR3: TGTGCCAGCACCGTGGGCGGGACCGCAGATACGCAGTATTTT. It translates to CASTVGGTADTQYF.

This clone has more than one count but fewer than ten. The rearrangement uses TRBV5-1 and TRBJ1-1; D possibly corresponds to TRBD1 (6 bases). The germline V gene encodes CDR1 SGHRS and CDR2 YFSETQ. V was pared by 4 bases and J by 8 bases, with 12 bases between. The CDR3 extends over 12 amino acids. The CDR3 bases are TGCGCCAGCAGCCTAATACAGGGAGAAGCTTTCTTT. Translated: CASSLIQGEAFF.

The V and J genes are TRBV7-9 and TRBJ1-6; D possibly corresponds to TRBD1 (5 bases). CDR1 is SEHNR and CDR2 is FQNEAQ in the germline V gene (reference sequence). The CDR3 loop spans 14 amino acids. Trimming removed 5 bases at V and 7 bases at J, with 12 bases between. The CDR3 loop is CASSPDNWNSPLHF. The DNA of the CDR3 is TGTGCCAGCAGCCCGGACAACTGGAATTCACCCCTCCACTTT.

This clone was counted a single time. The chain links TRBV11-2 to TRBJ1-4; D gene unclear. This CDR3 has 14 residues. Germline loops: CDR1 SGHAT, CDR2 FQNNGV. Trimming removed 7 bases at V and 4 bases at J, with 13 bases between. In DNA form, the CDR3 reads TGTGCCAGCAAAAGGAGCAGTATTAATGAAAAACTGTTTTTT. Amino acid sequence: CASKRSSINEKLFF.

This clone appeared a few times. This chain connects TRBV7-6 to TRBJ1-2; the match to TRBD1 covers 9 bases. V shed 5 bases, J shed 7 bases, and the junction held 11 bases outside the gene matches. Per germline, CDR1 SGHVS and CDR2 FNYEAQ. The CDR3 is made up of 15 amino acids. This chain's CDR3 is CASSPQPGQGSGYTF. In DNA, the CDR3 is TGTGCCAGCAGCCCTCAACCGGGACAGGGTTCTGGCTACACCTTC.

The CDR3: CATSPDRRQGNEKLFF. In nucleotides, the CDR3 is TGTGCCACCAGCCCAGATAGGCGGCAGGGGAATGAAAAACTGTTTTTT. The genes are TRBV15 and TRBJ1-4, with D perhaps matching TRBD1 (6 bases). The CDR3 sequence is 16 residues long. Trimming shortened V by 5 bases and J by 5 bases, and 18 bases separated the two germline ends. Germline loops: CDR1 LNHNV, CDR2 YYDKDF (reference sequence).

The J gene is TRBJ2-3, the V gene TRBV5-6; 7 bases map to TRBD1. The germline gives CDR1 SGHDT, CDR2 YYEEEE. The CDR3 has 15 amino acids. V gave up 0 bases and J gave up 5 bases; unmatched junction bases: 6. The CDR3 reads CASSLERGQEDTQYF. CDR3 bases: TGTGCCAGCAGCTTGGAAAGGGGGCAGGAAGATACGCAGTATTTT.